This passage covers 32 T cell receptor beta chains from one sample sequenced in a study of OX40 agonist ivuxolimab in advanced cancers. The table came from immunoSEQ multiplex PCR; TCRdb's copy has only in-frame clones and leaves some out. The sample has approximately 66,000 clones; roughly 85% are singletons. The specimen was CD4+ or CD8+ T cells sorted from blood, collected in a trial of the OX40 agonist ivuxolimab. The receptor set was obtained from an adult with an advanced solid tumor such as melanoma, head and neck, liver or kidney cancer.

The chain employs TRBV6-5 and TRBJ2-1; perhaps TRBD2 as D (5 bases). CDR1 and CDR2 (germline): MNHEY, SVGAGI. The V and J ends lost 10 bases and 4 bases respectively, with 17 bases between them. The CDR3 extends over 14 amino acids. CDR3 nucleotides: TGTGCCATTGCCCGAGGGCCCCCTTACAATGAGCAGTTCTTC. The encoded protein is CAIARGPPYNEQFF.

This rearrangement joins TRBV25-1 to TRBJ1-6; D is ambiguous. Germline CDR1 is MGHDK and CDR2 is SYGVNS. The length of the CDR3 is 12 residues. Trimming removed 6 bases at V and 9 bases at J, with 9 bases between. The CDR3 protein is CASRDLSSPLHF. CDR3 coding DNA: TGTGCCAGCAGGGACCTCTCTTCACCCCTCCACTTT.

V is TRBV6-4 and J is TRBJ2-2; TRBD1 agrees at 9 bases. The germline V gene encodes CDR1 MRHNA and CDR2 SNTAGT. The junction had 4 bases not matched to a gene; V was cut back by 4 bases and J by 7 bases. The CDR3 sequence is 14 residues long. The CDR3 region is CASSGDRASGELFF. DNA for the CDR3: TGTGCCAGCAGTGGGGACAGGGCGAGCGGGGAGCTGTTTTTT.

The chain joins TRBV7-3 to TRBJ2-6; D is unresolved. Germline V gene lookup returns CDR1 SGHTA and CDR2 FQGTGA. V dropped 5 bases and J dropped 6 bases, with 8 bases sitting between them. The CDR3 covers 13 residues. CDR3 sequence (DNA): TGTGCCAGCAGCCCTCCCGCGGCCAACGTCCTGACTTTC. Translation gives CASSPPAANVLTF.

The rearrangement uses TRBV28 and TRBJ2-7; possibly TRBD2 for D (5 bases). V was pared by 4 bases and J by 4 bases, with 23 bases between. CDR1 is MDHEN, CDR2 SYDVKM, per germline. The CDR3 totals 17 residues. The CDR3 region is CASSSPRTGFGHYEQYF. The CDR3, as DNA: TGTGCCAGCAGTTCACCCCGGACGGGGTTCGGTCATTACGAGCAGTACTTC. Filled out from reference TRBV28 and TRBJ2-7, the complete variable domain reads DVKVTQSSRYLVKRTGEKVFLECVQDMDHENMFWYRQDPGLGLRLIYFSYDVKMKEKGDIPEGYSVSREKKERFSLILESASTNQTSMYLCASSSPRTGFGHYEQYFGPGTRLTVT.

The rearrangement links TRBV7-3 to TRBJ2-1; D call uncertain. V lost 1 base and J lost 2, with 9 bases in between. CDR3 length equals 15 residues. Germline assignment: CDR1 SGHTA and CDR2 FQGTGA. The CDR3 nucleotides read TGTGCCAGCAGCTTAAGGGTAGCACCCTACAATGAGCAGTTCTTC. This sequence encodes CASSLRVAPYNEQFF.

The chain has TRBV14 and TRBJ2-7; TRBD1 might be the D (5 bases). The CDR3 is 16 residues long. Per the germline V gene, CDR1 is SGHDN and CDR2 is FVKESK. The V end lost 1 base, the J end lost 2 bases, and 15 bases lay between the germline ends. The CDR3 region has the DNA TGTGCCAGCAGCCAAGGTCCAGGGAAGATTCCCTACGAGCAGTACTTC. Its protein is CASSQGPGKIPYEQYF.

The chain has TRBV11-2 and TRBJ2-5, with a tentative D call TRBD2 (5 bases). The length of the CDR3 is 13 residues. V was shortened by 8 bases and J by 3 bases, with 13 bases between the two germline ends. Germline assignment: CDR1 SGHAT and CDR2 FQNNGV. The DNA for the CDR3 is TGTGCCAGCGCGAATCGGGGAAAAGAGACCCAGTACTTC. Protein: CASANRGKETQYF.

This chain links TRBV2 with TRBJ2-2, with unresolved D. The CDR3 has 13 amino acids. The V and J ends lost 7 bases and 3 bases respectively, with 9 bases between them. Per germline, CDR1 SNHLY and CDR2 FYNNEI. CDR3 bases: TGTGCCAGCATTGCGGATCACACCGGGGAGCTGTTTTTT. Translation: CASIADHTGELFF.

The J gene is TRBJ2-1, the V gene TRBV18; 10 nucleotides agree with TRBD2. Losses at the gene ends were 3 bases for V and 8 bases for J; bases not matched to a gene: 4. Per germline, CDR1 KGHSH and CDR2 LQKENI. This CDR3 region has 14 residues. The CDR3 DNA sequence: TGTGCCAGCTCACCCCCTAGCGGGAGCGATGAGCAGTTCTTC. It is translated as CASSPPSGSDEQFF.

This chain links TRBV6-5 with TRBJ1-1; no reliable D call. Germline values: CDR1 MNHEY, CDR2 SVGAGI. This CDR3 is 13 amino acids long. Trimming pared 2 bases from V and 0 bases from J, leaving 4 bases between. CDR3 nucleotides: TGTGCCAGCAGTTACAGGGTGAACACTGAAGCTTTCTTT. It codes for CASSYRVNTEAFF.

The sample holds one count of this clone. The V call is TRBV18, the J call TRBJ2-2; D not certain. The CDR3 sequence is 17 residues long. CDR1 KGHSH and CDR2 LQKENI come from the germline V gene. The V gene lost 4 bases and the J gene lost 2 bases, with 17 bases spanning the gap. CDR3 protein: CASSLAPGQTNTGELFF. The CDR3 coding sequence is TGTGCCAGCTCACTTGCCCCTGGGCAGACAAACACCGGGGAGCTGTTTTTT.

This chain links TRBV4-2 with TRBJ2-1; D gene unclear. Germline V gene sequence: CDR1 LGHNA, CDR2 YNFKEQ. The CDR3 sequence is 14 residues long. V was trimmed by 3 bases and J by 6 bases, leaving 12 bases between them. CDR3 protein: CASSQLGFANEQFF. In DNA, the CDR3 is TGTGCCAGCAGCCAGCTGGGATTTGCCAATGAGCAGTTCTTC.

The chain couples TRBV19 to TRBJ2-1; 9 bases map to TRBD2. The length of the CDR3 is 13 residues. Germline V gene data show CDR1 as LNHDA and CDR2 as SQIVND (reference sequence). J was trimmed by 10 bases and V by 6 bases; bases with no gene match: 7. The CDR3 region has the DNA TGTGCCAGTAGATACAGCGGGGGGAACGAGCAGTTCTTC. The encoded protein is CASRYSGGNEQFF.

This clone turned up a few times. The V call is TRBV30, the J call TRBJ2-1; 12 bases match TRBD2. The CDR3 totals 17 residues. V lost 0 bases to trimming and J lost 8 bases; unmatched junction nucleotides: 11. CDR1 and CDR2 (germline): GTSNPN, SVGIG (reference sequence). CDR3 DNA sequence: TGTGCCTGGAGTGTAACCCTGACTAGCGGGAGTATGGATGAGCAGTTCTTC. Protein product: CAWSVTLTSGSMDEQFF. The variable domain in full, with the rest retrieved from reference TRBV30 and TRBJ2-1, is SQTIHQWPATLVQPVGSPLSLECTVEGTSNPNLYWYRQAAGRGLQLLFYSVGIGQISSEVPQNLSASRPQDRQFILSSKKLLLSDSGFYLCAWSVTLTSGSMDEQFFGPGTRLTVL.

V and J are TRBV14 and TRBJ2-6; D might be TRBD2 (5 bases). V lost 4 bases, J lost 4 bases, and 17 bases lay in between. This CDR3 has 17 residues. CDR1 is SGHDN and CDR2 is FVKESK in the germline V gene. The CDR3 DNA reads TGTGCCAGCAGCCTAGGGAGCCCCCAGGCCGGGGCCAACGTCCTGACTTTC. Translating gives CASSLGSPQAGANVLTF.

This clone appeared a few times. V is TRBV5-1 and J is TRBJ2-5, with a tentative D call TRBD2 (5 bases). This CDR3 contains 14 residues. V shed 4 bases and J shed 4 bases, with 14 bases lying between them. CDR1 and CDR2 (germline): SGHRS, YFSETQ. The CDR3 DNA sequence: TGCGCCAGCAGCCCGGGGAATTCTCGAGAGACCCAGTACTTC. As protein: CASSPGNSRETQYF.

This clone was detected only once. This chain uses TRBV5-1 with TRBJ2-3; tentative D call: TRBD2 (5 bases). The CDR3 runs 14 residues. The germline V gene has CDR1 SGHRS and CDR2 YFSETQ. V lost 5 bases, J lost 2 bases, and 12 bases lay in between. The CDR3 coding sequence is TGCGCCAGCAGGAGAGCGGAGGACACAGATACGCAGTATTTT. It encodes CASRRAEDTDTQYF.

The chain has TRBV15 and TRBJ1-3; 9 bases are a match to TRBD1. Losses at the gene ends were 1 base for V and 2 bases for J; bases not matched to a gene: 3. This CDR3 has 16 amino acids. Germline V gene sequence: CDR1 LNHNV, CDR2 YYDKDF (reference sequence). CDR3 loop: CATSRGGDRAGNTIYF. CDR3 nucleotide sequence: TGTGCCACCAGCAGAGGAGGGGACAGGGCTGGAAACACCATATATTTT.

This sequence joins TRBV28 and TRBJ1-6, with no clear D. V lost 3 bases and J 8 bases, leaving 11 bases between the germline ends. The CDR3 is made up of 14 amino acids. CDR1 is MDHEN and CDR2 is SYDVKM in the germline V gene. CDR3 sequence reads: CASSFDSSDSPLHF. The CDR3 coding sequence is TGTGCCAGCAGTTTTGATTCTTCGGATTCACCCCTCCACTTT.

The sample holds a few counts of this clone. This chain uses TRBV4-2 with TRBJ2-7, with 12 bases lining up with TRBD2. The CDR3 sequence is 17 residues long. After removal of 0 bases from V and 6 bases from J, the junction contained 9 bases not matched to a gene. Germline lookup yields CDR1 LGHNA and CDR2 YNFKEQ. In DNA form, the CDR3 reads TGTGCCAGCAGCCAAGATACTAGCGGGGGGACTAACACCGAGCAGTACTTC. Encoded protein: CASSQDTSGGTNTEQYF.

In nucleotides, the CDR3 is TGTGCCAGCAGTTCTAGCGGGAGGGGGAACGAGCAGTACTTC. Translation gives CASSSSGRGNEQYF. This chain joins TRBV6-6 and TRBJ2-7; 12 positions match TRBD2. CDR1 and CDR2 from the germline V gene are MNHNY and SVGAGI (reference sequence). V was pared by 4 bases and J by 5 bases, with 3 bases of the junction left unmatched. The CDR3 has 14 amino acids.

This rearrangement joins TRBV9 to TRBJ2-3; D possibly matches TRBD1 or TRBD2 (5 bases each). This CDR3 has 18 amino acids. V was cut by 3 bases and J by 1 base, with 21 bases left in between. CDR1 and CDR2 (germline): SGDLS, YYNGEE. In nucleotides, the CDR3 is TGTGCCAGCAGCGCATCCAGTGGGGCTAGCCTTGGCACAGATACGCAGTATTTT. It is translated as CASSASSGASLGTDTQYF.

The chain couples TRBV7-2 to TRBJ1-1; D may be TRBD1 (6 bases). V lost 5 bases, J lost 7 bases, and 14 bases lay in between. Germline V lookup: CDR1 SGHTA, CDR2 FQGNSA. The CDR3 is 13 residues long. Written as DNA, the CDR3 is TGTGCCAGCAGCATTACAGGGCTACTTGAAGCTTTCTTT. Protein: CASSITGLLEAFF.

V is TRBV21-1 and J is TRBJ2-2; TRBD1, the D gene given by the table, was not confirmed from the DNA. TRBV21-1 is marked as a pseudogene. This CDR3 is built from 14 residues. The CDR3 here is CASSKVQGPGELFF. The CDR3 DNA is TGTGCCAGCAGCAAAGTACAGGGCCCCGGGGAGCTGTTTTTT.

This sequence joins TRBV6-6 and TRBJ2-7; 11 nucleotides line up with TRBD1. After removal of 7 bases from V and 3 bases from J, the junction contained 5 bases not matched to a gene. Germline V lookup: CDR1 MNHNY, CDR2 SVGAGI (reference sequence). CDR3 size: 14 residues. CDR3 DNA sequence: TGTGCCAGCACCATGGGACAGGGGGGCTACGAGCAGTACTTC. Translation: CASTMGQGGYEQYF.

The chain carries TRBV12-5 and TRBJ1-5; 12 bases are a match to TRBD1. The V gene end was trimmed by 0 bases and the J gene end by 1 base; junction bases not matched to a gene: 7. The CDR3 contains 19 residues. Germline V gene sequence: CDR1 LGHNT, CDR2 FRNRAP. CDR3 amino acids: CASGLVVMGQGASNQPQHF. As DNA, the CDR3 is TGTGCTAGTGGTTTGGTAGTAATGGGACAGGGGGCAAGCAATCAGCCCCAGCATTTT.

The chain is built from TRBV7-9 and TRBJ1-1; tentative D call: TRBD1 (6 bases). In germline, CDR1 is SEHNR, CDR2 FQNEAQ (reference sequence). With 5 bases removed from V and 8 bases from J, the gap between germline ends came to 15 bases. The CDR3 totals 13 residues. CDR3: CASSEMQGLEAFF. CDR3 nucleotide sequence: TGTGCCAGCAGCGAGATGCAGGGGTTGGAAGCTTTCTTT.

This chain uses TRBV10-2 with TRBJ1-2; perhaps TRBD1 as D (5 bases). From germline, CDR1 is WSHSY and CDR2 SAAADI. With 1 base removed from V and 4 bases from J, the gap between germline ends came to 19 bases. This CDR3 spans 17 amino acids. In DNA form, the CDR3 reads TGCGCCAGCAGTGAGTACGGCAGGGAGGTATCAGGCTATGGCTACACCTTC. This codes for CASSEYGREVSGYGYTF.

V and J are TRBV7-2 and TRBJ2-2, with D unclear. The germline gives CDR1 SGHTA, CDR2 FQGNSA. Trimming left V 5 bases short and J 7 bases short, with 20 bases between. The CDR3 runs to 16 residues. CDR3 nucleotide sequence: TGTGCCAGCAGCATAGACTCCTCGTCCAAGGGCGGGGAGCTGTTTTTT. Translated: CASSIDSSSKGGELFF.

As DNA, the CDR3 is TGTGCCAGTAGTGTGCCAGCGGGAGGGATTACCGGGGAGCTGTTTTTT. Translation gives CASSVPAGGITGELFF. This chain links TRBV19 with TRBJ2-2; 10 nucleotides agree with TRBD2. The germline CDR1 and CDR2 sequences are LNHDA and SQIVND (reference sequence). J gave up 5 bases and V 5 bases, and 8 bases lay outside the gene matches. The CDR3 has 16 amino acids.

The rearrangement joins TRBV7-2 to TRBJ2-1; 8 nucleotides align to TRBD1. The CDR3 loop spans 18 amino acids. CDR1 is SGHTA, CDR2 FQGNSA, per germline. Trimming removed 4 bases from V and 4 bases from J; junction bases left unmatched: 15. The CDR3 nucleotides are TGTGCCAGCAGCTCGCACTTCCCTTCTCGGACAGGGTACAATGAGCAGTTCTTC. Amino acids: CASSSHFPSRTGYNEQFF.